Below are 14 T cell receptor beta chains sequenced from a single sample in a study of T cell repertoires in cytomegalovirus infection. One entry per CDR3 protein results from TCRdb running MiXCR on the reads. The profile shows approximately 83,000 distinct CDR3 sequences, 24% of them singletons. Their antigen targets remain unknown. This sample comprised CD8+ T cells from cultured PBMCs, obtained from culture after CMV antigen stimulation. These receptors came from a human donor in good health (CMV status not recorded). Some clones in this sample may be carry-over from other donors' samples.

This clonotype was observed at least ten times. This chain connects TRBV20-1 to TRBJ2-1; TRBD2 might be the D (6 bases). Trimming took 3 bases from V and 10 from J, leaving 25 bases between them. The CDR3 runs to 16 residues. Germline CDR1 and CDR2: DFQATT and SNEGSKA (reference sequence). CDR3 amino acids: CSASTLERVVNIEQFF. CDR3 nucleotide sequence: TGCAGTGCTAGCACCCTCGAGCGGGTGGTGAATATAGAGCAGTTCTTC.

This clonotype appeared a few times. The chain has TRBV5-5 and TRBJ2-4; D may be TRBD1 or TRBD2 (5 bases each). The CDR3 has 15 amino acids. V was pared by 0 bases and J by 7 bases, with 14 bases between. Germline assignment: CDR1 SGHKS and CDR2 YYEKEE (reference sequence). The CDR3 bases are TGTGCCAGCAGCTTGGACGGGGCCCTTGGGAACATTCAGTACTTC. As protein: CASSLDGALGNIQYF.

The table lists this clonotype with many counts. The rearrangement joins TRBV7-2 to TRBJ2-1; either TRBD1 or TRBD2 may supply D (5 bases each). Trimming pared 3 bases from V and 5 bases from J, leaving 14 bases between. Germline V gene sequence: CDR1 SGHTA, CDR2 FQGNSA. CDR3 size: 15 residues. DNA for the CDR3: TGTGCCAGCAGCTTGGGGGTAGGCCGTAACAATGAGCAGTTCTTC. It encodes CASSLGVGRNNEQFF.

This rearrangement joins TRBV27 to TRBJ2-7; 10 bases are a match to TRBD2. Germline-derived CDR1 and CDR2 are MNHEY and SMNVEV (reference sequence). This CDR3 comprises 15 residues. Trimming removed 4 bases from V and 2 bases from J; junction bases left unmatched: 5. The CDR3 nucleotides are TGTGCCAGCAGTTCACCGGGACTAGCGCCCTACGAGCAGTACTTC. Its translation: CASSSPGLAPYEQYF.

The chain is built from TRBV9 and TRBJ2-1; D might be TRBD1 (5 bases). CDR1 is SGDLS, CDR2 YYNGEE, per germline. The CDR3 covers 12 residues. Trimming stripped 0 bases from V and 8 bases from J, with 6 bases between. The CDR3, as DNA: TGTGCCAGCAGCGTAGACAGGCATGAGCAGTTCTTC. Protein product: CASSVDRHEQFF. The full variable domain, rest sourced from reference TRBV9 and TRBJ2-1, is DSGVTQTPKHLITATGQRVTLRCSPRSGDLSVYWYQQSLDQGLQFLIQYYNGEERAKGNILERFSAQQFPDLHSELNLSSLELGDSALYFCASSVDRHEQFFGPGTRLTVL.

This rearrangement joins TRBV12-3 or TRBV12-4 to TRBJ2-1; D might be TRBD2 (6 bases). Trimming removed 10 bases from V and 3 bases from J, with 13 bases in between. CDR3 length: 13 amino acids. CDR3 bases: TGTGCCATCAGAGTCGGGAGCTACAATGAGCAGTTCTTC. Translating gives CAIRVGSYNEQFF.

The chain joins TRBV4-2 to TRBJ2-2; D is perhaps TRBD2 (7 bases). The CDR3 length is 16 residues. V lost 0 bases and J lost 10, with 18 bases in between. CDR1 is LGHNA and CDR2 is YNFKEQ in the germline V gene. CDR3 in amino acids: CASSQDRGEGREELFF. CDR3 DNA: TGTGCCAGCAGCCAAGATAGGGGGGAGGGCCGGGAGGAGCTGTTTTTT.

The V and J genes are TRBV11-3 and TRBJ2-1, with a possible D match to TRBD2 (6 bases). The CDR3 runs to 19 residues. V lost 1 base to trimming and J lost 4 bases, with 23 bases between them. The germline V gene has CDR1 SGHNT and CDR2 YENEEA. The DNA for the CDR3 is TGTGCCAGCAGCTTAGGGGGGGAGTTAGGAGTTTCCTTTTACAATGAGCAGTTCTTC. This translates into CASSLGGELGVSFYNEQFF.

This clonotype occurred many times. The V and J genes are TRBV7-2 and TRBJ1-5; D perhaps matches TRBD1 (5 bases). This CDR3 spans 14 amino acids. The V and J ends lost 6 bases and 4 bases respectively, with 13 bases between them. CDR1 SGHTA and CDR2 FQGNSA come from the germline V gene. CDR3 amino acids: CASRPVGANQPQHF. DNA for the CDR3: TGTGCCAGCAGACCTGTTGGGGCGAATCAGCCCCAGCATTTT. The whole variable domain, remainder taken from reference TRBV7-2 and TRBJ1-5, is GAGVSQSPSNKVTEKGKDVELRCDPISGHTALYWYRQSLGQGLEFLIYFQGNSAPDKSGLPSDRFSAERTGGSVSTLTIQRTQQEDSAVYLCASRPVGANQPQHFGDGTRLSIL.

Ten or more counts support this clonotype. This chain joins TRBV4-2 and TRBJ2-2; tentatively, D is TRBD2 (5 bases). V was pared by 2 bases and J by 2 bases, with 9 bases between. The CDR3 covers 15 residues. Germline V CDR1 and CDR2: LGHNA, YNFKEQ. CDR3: CASSQSEGNTGELFF. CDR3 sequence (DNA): TGTGCCAGCAGCCAATCAGAGGGAAACACCGGGGAGCTGTTTTTT.

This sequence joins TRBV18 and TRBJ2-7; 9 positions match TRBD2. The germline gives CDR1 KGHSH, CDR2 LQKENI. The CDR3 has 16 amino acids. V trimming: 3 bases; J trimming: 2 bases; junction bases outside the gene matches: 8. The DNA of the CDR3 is TGTGCCAGCTCACCTGGTAGCGGGAGCCCCGCCTACGAGCAGTACTTC. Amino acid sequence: CASSPGSGSPAYEQYF.

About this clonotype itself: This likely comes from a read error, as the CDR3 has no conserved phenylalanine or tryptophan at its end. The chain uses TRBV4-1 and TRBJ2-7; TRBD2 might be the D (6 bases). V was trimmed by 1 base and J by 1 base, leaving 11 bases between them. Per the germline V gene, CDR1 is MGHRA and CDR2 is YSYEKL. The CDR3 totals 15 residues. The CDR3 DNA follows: TGCGCCAGCAGCCAAGCAGACAGCGGGTCCTACGAGCAGTACTGC. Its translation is CASSQADSGSYEQYC.

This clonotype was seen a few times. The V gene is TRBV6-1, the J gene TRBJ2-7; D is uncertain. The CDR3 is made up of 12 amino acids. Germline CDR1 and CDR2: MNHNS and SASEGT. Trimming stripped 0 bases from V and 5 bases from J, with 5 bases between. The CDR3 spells CASSEAGDEQYF. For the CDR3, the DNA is TGTGCCAGCAGTGAAGCTGGCGACGAGCAGTACTTC.

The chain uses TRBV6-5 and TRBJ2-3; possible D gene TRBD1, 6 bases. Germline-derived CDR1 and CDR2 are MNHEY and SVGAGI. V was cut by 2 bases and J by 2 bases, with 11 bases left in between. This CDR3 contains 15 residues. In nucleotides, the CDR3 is TGTGCCAGCAGTTACGGGGACACCCACACAGATACGCAGTATTTT. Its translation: CASSYGDTHTDTQYF.